The 10 T cell receptor beta chains below come from one sample, sequenced in a study of shared clonotypes between healthy human individuals. Produced via immunoSEQ multiplex PCR; TCRdb's table is partial and in-frame only. The sample comprises about 470,000 clones, around 79% of which are singletons, and less than 15% rests with the top ten. The sample consisted of PBMCs. These receptors came from a woman aged 40 to 50 in good health. Some clones in this sample may be carry-over from other donors' samples.

This sequence joins TRBV5-4 and TRBJ2-3; 8 bases are a match to TRBD2. CDR3 length: 15 amino acids. From germline, CDR1 is SGHNT and CDR2 YYREEE (reference sequence). V lost 0 bases and J lost 3; bases outside the gene matches: 3. Here the CDR3 DNA reads TGTGCCAGCAGCTTGGACGGGAGGGGTACAGATACGCAGTATTTT. It encodes CASSLDGRGTDTQYF.

Remarks on this clone: One base away lies a much larger clone, so this may be a sequencing read error. The CDR3 bases are TGTGCCAGCAGCTTAGCGGGGCAGCCCCAGCATTTT. Amino acids: CASSLAGQPQHF. The chain is built from TRBV7-2 and TRBJ1-5; D remains unclear. V was shortened by 0 bases and J by 7 bases, with 4 bases between the two germline ends. Looked up from germline, CDR1 is SGHTA and CDR2 is FQGNSA. This CDR3 contains 12 residues.

This clone showed up just a few times. The V gene is TRBV27, the J gene TRBJ2-1; 7 nucleotides align to TRBD2. Germline loops: CDR1 MNHEY, CDR2 SMNVEV (reference sequence). Trimming took 2 bases from V and 5 from J; bases not matched to a gene: 18. The CDR3 is 19 amino acids. The CDR3 region has the DNA TGTGCCAGCAGTTTAAGATCATTTAGTATCTTGGCGGGAGACAATGAGCAGTTCTTC. The encoded protein is CASSLRSFSILAGDNEQFF.

Remarks on this clone: This specimen includes other DNA sequences encoding the same CDR3. V usage is TRBV7-9 and J usage is TRBJ1-3; D is undetermined. Germline CDR1 reads SEHNR; CDR2 reads FQNEAQ (reference sequence). The CDR3 length is 12 residues. The V and J ends lost 1 base and 4 bases respectively, with 2 bases between them. The CDR3 spells CASSLVGNTIYF. The CDR3 DNA follows: TGTGCCAGCAGCTTAGTCGGAAACACCATATATTTT.

This sequence joins TRBV11-2 and TRBJ2-2; D gene ambiguous. Germline CDR1 and CDR2: SGHAT and FQNNGV. The CDR3 is made up of 15 amino acids. Between the trimmed V and J ends, which lost 4 bases and 4 bases, there was a span of 13 bases. CDR3 amino acids: CASSSSHSSTGELFF. Written as DNA, the CDR3 is TGTGCCAGCAGCTCGTCCCATTCCAGCACCGGGGAGCTGTTTTTT. Variable domain in full (rest from reference TRBV11-2 and TRBJ2-2): EAGVAQSPRYKIIEKRQSVAFWCNPISGHATLYWYQQILGQGPKLLIQFQNNGVVDDSQLPKDRFSAERLKGVDSTLKIQPAKLEDSAVYLCASSSSHSSTGELFFGEGSRLTVL.

This clone was seen a few times. The chain employs TRBV5-1 and TRBJ2-1; 9 bases match TRBD2. Germline assignment: CDR1 SGHRS and CDR2 YFSETQ. The CDR3 runs to 15 residues. J was trimmed by 8 bases and V by 0 bases; bases with no gene match: 6. The DNA of the CDR3 is TGCGCCAGCAGCTTGGTGGCTAGCGGGACTGATGAGCAGTTCTTC. Translation: CASSLVASGTDEQFF.

V usage is TRBV6-1 and J usage is TRBJ2-5; D is perhaps TRBD1 or TRBD2 (5 bases each). Germline V gives CDR1 MNHNS, CDR2 SASEGT. The CDR3 spans 11 residues. Trimming left V 3 bases short and J 10 bases short, with 9 bases between. CDR3 in DNA: TGTGCCAGCAGTGATGGGGGTAACCAGTACTTC. This sequence encodes CASSDGGNQYF.

The J gene is TRBJ2-3, the V gene TRBV5-6, with D possibly TRBD1 on 6 matching bases. Germline V gene sequence: CDR1 SGHDT, CDR2 YYEEEE. The CDR3 runs to 16 residues. V lost 4 bases and J lost 3, with 18 bases in between. The CDR3 DNA reads TGTGCCAGCAGCGACCTCGTACAGGGAATAACAGATACGCAGTATTTT. Its translation is CASSDLVQGITDTQYF.

The chain has TRBV10-3 and TRBJ2-1; D may be TRBD1 (5 bases). CDR3 length equals 15 residues. Per germline, CDR1 ENHRY and CDR2 SYGVKD. V lost 0 bases to trimming and J lost 8 bases, with 14 bases between them. The CDR3 DNA is TGTGCCATCAGTGAGTCAGGGTCAGGGTACCATGAGCAGTTCTTC. It translates to CAISESGSGYHEQFF.

This clone was observed once. The V and J genes are TRBV5-1 and TRBJ1-2; D unresolved. Germline assignment: CDR1 SGHRS and CDR2 YFSETQ. The V end was cut by 4 bases, the J end by 5 bases, with 18 bases between. The CDR3 consists of 15 residues. CDR3 region: CASSPRLGTGYGYTF. Here the CDR3 DNA reads TGCGCCAGCAGCCCCAGGCTTGGCACCGGGTATGGCTACACCTTC.